This T cell receptor beta chain originates from a study of radiotherapy plus CTLA-4 blockade in lung cancer. The CDR3 is made up of 16 amino acids. The V gene lost 2 bases and the J gene lost 3 bases, with 16 bases spanning the gap. The germline CDR1 and CDR2 sequences are SEHNR and FQNEAQ (reference sequence). Focal radiation and CTLA-4 blockade (ipilimumab) were tested in chemo-refractory metastatic non-small-cell lung cancer patients. Sequencing was performed with immunoSEQ multiplex PCR; in TCRdb, only in-frame clones are kept and a portion is missing. The data hold about 49,000 clones, with around 84% observed a single time. General study findings and limits: Dynamics of early blood T cell clones, together with interferon-beta, were reportedly the best predictors of response. TCR clones of tumor origin grew in blood after radiotherapy plus ipilimumab.

This clone was detected a few times. Its target is not known. The V gene is TRBV7-9, the J gene TRBJ1-1; TRBD1 is a possible D gene (5 bases). This sequence was found in a human donor with non-small cell lung cancer whose response to radiotherapy plus ipilimumab could not be evaluated. Material: peripheral blood, obtained from a patient treated with radiotherapy plus ipilimumab. CDR3 in DNA: TGTGCCAGCAGCTTAAATCTTGGGGGGGTTGACACTGAAGCTTTCTTT. This sequence encodes CASSLNLGGVDTEAFF.